A single sample is the source of the 27 T cell receptor beta chains below, sequenced in a study of identifying expanded T cells in peripheral blood. Only in-frame clones appear in the TCRdb table, and some are missing; sequencing was by immunoSEQ multiplex PCR. Of fewer than 130,000 clones detected, about 89% appear once; the ten largest clones hold 16%. Material for sequencing was blood. The receptors were sampled from a person between 18 and 70 years old in good health.

This clone is a singleton in its sample. The genes are TRBV2 and TRBJ2-5, with D perhaps TRBD2 (5 bases). The CDR3 is 14 residues long. CDR1 SNHLY and CDR2 FYNNEI come from the germline V gene. Trimming took off 6 bases at V and 0 bases at J, with 11 bases between the two ends. This CDR3 is CASRKAAYQETQYF. The CDR3 nucleotides read TGTGCCAGCAGAAAAGCGGCCTACCAAGAGACCCAGTACTTC.

This sequence joins TRBV28 and TRBJ2-7, with a tentative D call TRBD2 (5 bases). V was clipped by 2 bases and J by 0 bases, with 8 bases between them. Germline V CDR1 and CDR2: MDHEN, SYDVKM. The CDR3 is 14 amino acids. DNA for the CDR3: TGTGCCAGCAGTTTAGAGGGTGGCTCCTACGAGCAGTACTTC. Its protein product is CASSLEGGSYEQYF. The full variable domain, with the rest looked up from reference TRBV28 and TRBJ2-7, is DVKVTQSSRYLVKRTGEKVFLECVQDMDHENMFWYRQDPGLGLRLIYFSYDVKMKEKGDIPEGYSVSREKKERFSLILESASTNQTSMYLCASSLEGGSYEQYFGPGTRLTVT.

The chain employs TRBV6-6 and TRBJ1-2; TRBD1 agrees at 11 bases. Per germline, CDR1 MNHNY and CDR2 SVGAGI (reference sequence). The CDR3 spans 13 residues. Losses at the gene ends were 2 bases for V and 14 bases for J; bases not matched to a gene: 7. The CDR3 DNA reads TGTGCCAGCAGTTACAACCCGGGACAGGGGGGTACCTTC. Protein sequence: CASSYNPGQGGTF.

The J gene is TRBJ1-2, the V gene TRBV4-3; 8 bases are a match to TRBD1. Per germline, CDR1 LGHNA and CDR2 YSLEER. CDR3 length: 15 residues. V shed 3 bases, J shed 2 bases, and the junction held 5 bases outside the gene matches. CDR3 residues: CASSQDRQGNYGYTF. The CDR3, as DNA: TGCGCCAGCAGCCAGGACCGACAGGGGAACTATGGCTACACCTTC.

The rearrangement joins TRBV7-8 to TRBJ1-6; D gene uncertain. V lost 0 bases and J 8 bases, leaving 5 bases between the germline ends. Germline lookup yields CDR1 SGHVS and CDR2 FQNEAQ. CDR3 size: 13 residues. The CDR3 DNA follows: TGTGCCAGCAGCTTAGCGTACGATTCACCCCTCCACTTT. Protein: CASSLAYDSPLHF.

CDR3 in amino acids: CASSPNFGQFF. Written as DNA, the CDR3 is TGTGCCAGCTCACCTAACTTTGGGCAGTTCTTC. The V gene is TRBV18, the J gene TRBJ2-1; D not certain. The V end was cut by 3 bases, the J end by 12 bases, with 9 bases between. The CDR3 runs 11 residues. In germline, CDR1 is KGHSH, CDR2 LQKENI.

The chain employs TRBV7-2 and TRBJ2-3; D call uncertain. Germline V gene data show CDR1 as SGHTA and CDR2 as FQGNSA. The CDR3 is 13 amino acids. V gave up 5 bases and J gave up 2 bases, with 8 bases separating them. CDR3 loop: CASSPRATDTQYF. Written as DNA, the CDR3 is TGTGCCAGCAGCCCCCGGGCCACAGATACGCAGTATTTT.

The rearrangement uses TRBV7-9 and TRBJ2-7; 7 bases line up with TRBD1. CDR1 and CDR2 from the germline V gene are SEHNR and FQNEAQ (reference sequence). V trimming: 4 bases; J trimming: 1 base; junction bases outside the gene matches: 7. The CDR3 has 15 amino acids. DNA of the CDR3: TGTGCCAGCAGCTCCTCGGGACAGAGGTCCTACGAGCAGTACTTC. Translating gives CASSSSGQRSYEQYF.

For the CDR3, the DNA is TGTGCCACCTCATGGGACTTCAGCAATCAGCCCCAGCATTTT. Protein: CATSWDFSNQPQHF. The gene calls are TRBV19 and TRBJ1-5; D is perhaps TRBD1 (5 bases). V lost 10 bases and J lost 1, with 14 bases in between. From germline, CDR1 is LNHDA and CDR2 SQIVND (reference sequence). CDR3 length: 14 amino acids.

The chain recombines TRBV7-9 with TRBJ2-3, with 11 bases fitting TRBD2. Germline CDR1 SEHNR, CDR2 FQNEAQ (reference sequence). V lost 6 bases and J lost 6; bases outside the gene matches: 8. This CDR3 is built from 15 residues. The DNA for the CDR3 is TGTGCCAGCAGGATAGCGGGGGGGTTAGGGGATACGCAGTATTTT. Protein product: CASRIAGGLGDTQYF.

The chain joins TRBV6-5 to TRBJ2-7, with D unclear. The V and J ends lost 0 bases and 4 bases respectively, with 10 bases between them. CDR3 size: 14 residues. CDR1 and CDR2 from the germline V gene are MNHEY and SVGAGI. CDR3 DNA sequence: TGTGCCAGCAGTTACTCGGTTAGGGCTTACGAGCAGTACTTC. Translation gives CASSYSVRAYEQYF.

V is TRBV7-2 and J is TRBJ1-2, with TRBD1 matching over 9 bases. CDR1 and CDR2 from the germline V gene are SGHTA and FQGNSA. Trimming cost V 3 bases and J 7 bases; bases outside gene matches: 3. This CDR3 region has 13 residues. DNA for the CDR3: TGTGCCAGCAGCTTCAGGACAGGGGCTGGCTACACCTTC. Translating gives CASSFRTGAGYTF. The whole variable domain, remainder taken from reference TRBV7-2 and TRBJ1-2, is GAGVSQSPSNKVTEKGKDVELRCDPISGHTALYWYRQSLGQGLEFLIYFQGNSAPDKSGLPSDRFSAERTGGSVSTLTIQRTQQEDSAVYLCASSFRTGAGYTFGSGTRLTVV.

The J gene is TRBJ2-3, the V gene TRBV2, with 7 bases aligning to TRBD1. This CDR3 region has 12 residues. The germline V gene has CDR1 SNHLY and CDR2 FYNNEI. V was clipped by 6 bases and J by 6 bases; unmatched bases: 3. CDR3 in amino acids: CASRTGLDTQYF. CDR3 coding DNA: TGTGCCAGCAGGACAGGGCTGGATACGCAGTATTTT.

The chain couples TRBV5-5 to TRBJ2-7; D is unresolved. Trimming took 0 bases from V and 2 from J, leaving 12 bases between them. This CDR3 comprises 15 residues. CDR1 and CDR2 (germline): SGHKS, YYEKEE (reference sequence). The CDR3 is CASSLDGSPTYEQYF. CDR3 nucleotide sequence: TGTGCCAGCAGCTTGGACGGAAGTCCTACCTACGAGCAGTACTTC.

The chain links TRBV11-2 to TRBJ2-5; 8 bases are a match to TRBD1. Germline CDR1 and CDR2: SGHAT and FQNNGV. J gave up 4 bases and V 4 bases, and 8 bases lay outside the gene matches. The CDR3 runs 15 residues. DNA for the CDR3: TGTGCCAGCAGCTCCGACAGGGGAGGTGGAGAGACCCAGTACTTC. Translation: CASSSDRGGGETQYF.

This clone was seen ten or more times. The V call is TRBV27, the J call TRBJ1-3, with D perhaps TRBD1 (5 bases). Deletions cut 2 bases from V and 0 bases from J, with 8 bases between. This CDR3 region has 15 residues. Germline V gene sequence: CDR1 MNHEY, CDR2 SMNVEV (reference sequence). CDR3 sequence: CASSLQGSSGNTIYF. In DNA form, the CDR3 reads TGTGCCAGCAGTTTACAGGGTAGCTCTGGAAACACCATATATTTT.

The rearrangement uses TRBV7-2 and TRBJ1-1, with 8 bases identical to TRBD1. There are 15 residues in the CDR3. V shed 4 bases and J 1 base; nucleotides not matched to a gene: 5. CDR1 and CDR2 from the germline V gene are SGHTA and FQGNSA. CDR3 in amino acids: CASSSRDRRNTEAFF. Written as DNA, the CDR3 is TGTGCCAGCAGCTCCAGGGACAGGCGGAACACTGAAGCTTTCTTT.

The chain has TRBV7-2 and TRBJ2-1; TRBD2 matches 8 bases. The CDR3 contains 12 residues. V lost 2 bases and J lost 10; bases outside the gene matches: 1. Germline V lookup: CDR1 SGHTA, CDR2 FQGNSA. The CDR3: CASSLTGGEQFF. The CDR3 DNA sequence: TGTGCCAGCAGCTTAACGGGGGGGGAGCAGTTCTTC.

A single count supports this clone. Other DNA sequences from this sample encode an identical CDR3 as well. This rearrangement joins TRBV29-1 to TRBJ2-7; no firm D call. CDR1 and CDR2 (germline): SQVTM, ANQGSEA. V dropped 6 bases and J dropped 1 base, with 7 bases sitting between them. There are 11 residues in the CDR3. CDR3 region: CSVRGSYEQYF. CDR3 nucleotide sequence: TGCAGCGTGAGAGGTTCCTACGAGCAGTACTTC.

J is TRBJ2-2 and V is TRBV11-3; D possibly uses TRBD1 or TRBD2 (5 bases each). This CDR3 spans 14 amino acids. Germline-derived CDR1 and CDR2 are SGHNT and YENEEA. V gave up 3 bases and J gave up 0 bases, with 5 bases separating them. CDR3 loop: CASSLGANTGELFF. DNA of the CDR3: TGTGCCAGCAGCTTGGGGGCGAACACCGGGGAGCTGTTTTTT. The variable domain in full, with the rest retrieved from reference TRBV11-3 and TRBJ2-2, is EAGVVQSPRYKIIEKKQPVAFWCNPISGHNTLYWYLQNLGQGPELLIRYENEEAVDDSQLPKDRFSAERLKGVDSTLKIQPAELGDSAVYLCASSLGANTGELFFGEGSRLTVL.

This rearrangement joins TRBV27 to TRBJ1-5, with a possible D match to TRBD1 (6 bases). CDR1 is MNHEY, CDR2 SMNVEV, per germline (reference sequence). V was pared by 1 base and J by 2 bases, with 9 bases between. There are 15 residues in the CDR3. The CDR3 protein is CASSLWPGGNQPQHF. DNA for the CDR3: TGTGCCAGCAGTTTATGGCCAGGGGGCAATCAGCCCCAGCATTTT.

V gene TRBV14 combines with J gene TRBJ1-1; a weak D match, TRBD1 (5 bases). The CDR3 is made up of 13 amino acids. Germline V lookup: CDR1 SGHDN, CDR2 FVKESK. V dropped 4 bases and J dropped 1 base, with 7 bases sitting between them. CDR3: CASSRDRNTEAFF. The DNA of the CDR3 is TGTGCCAGCAGCCGAGACAGGAACACTGAAGCTTTCTTT.

CDR3 residues: CASRVWMNTEAFF. The CDR3 coding sequence is TGTGCCAGCAGGGTTTGGATGAACACTGAAGCTTTCTTT. V and J are TRBV2 and TRBJ1-1; no firm D call. Trimming stripped 6 bases from V and 0 bases from J, with 8 bases between. Germline CDR1 is SNHLY and CDR2 is FYNNEI. The length of the CDR3 is 13 residues.

This sequence joins TRBV6-5 and TRBJ2-7; 9 nucleotides align to TRBD1. Germline V lookup: CDR1 MNHEY, CDR2 SVGAGI. Trimming at V came to 6 bases and at J to 3 bases, leaving 9 bases not matched to a gene. The CDR3 totals 15 residues. This CDR3 reads CASRRGGQGYYEQYF. DNA for the CDR3: TGTGCCAGCAGGAGGGGAGGACAGGGGTACTACGAGCAGTACTTC.

This clone was observed once. The rearrangement links TRBV5-4 to TRBJ2-5; TRBD2 might be the D (6 bases). Trimming removed 1 base from V and 5 bases from J, with 30 bases in between. Germline V gene lookup returns CDR1 SGHNT and CDR2 YYREEE (reference sequence). CDR3 length equals 20 residues. This CDR3 is CASSLSIALSGAPPAETQYF. For the CDR3, the DNA is TGTGCCAGCAGCTTGTCGATAGCGTTGTCGGGAGCGCCCCCAGCGGAGACCCAGTACTTC.

This clone was seen more than once but under ten times. CDR3 sequence: CATRLGRGGLFWELFF. DNA of the CDR3: TGTGCCACGCGTCTGGGACGGGGGGGCCTGTTCTGGGAGCTGTTTTTT. The V call is TRBV6-4, the J call TRBJ2-2; TRBD2 aligns across 8 bases. The CDR3 consists of 16 residues. Trimming removed 10 bases from V and 9 bases from J; junction bases left unmatched: 19. CDR1 and CDR2 from the germline V gene are MRHNA and SNTAGT.

CDR3 nucleotides: TGTGCCAGCAGCCACATAATCGCGGTGACCTCCTACGAGCAGTACTTC. The encoded protein is CASSHIIAVTSYEQYF. The chain recombines TRBV11-2 with TRBJ2-7; no clear D. V gave up 5 bases and J gave up 0 bases, with 17 bases separating them. From germline, CDR1 is SGHAT and CDR2 FQNNGV. This CDR3 comprises 16 residues.